This T cell receptor (beta chain) was captured in a study of regulatory T cells in long-lasting Graves disease. J lost 8 bases, V lost 2 bases, and 9 bases had no gene match. CDR1 is MDHEN, CDR2 SYDVKM, per germline. The CDR3 runs 16 residues. Construction of the TCR beta libraries employed iRepertoire HTBI primers in conjunction with Arm-PCR of CDR3 regions. TCRdb re-derived calls from the multiplex PCR reads in MiXCR, one entry per CDR3 protein. Of approximately 360,000 distinct CDR3 sequences in the sample, more than 20% were seen once. This clonotype has ten or more counts. Time point defined: persistent/refractory GD, antithyroid drugs over 5 years with positive TRAb. RNA from PBMCs was the source of the TCR library. Those enrolled as patients came out of an endocrinology department in Xi'an, China. The EDTA tubes were filled with roughly 10 milliliters of drawn peripheral blood.

The sequences come from peripheral blood mononuclear cells (PBMCs), collected when the disease was refractory, from a patient treated with antithyroid drugs. The chain links TRBV28 to TRBJ1-4; the match to TRBD1 covers 9 bases. The receptor was isolated from a woman aged 40 to 50 with Graves disease. The CDR3 nucleotides read TGTGCCAGCAGTTTAATTCCCGGGACAGGGAACGAAAAACTGTTTTTT. It codes for CASSLIPGTGNEKLFF.